The entry below gives a single TCR beta chain sequence along with its context. Germline V gives CDR1 LNHNV, CDR2 YYDKDF (reference sequence). This CDR3 has 16 residues. Losses at the gene ends were 7 bases for V and 0 bases for J; bases not matched to a gene: 4. These data come from a study of CD8+CD57+ T cells in acquired aplastic anemia. Profiles of TCR beta VDJ and CDR3 were generated from a genomic DNA template. TCRdb reanalysed the reads using MiXCR and keeps one entry per CDR3 protein. The table records about 160,000 distinct CDR3 sequences, approximately 44% of them present only once. For sequencing, patients were chosen who had shown expansion of CD8+CD57+ cells by flow cytometry. All participating patients were living with severe acquired aplastic anemia.

The chain has TRBV15 and TRBJ2-6; 9 positions agree with TRBD1. The receptor comes from a human donor with aplastic anemia. Sequences were obtained from sorted CD4+, CD8+, or CD8+CD57+ T cells (not recorded which) from PBMCs. This chain's CDR3 is CATKDRGFSGANVLTF. CDR3 bases: TGTGCCACCAAAGACAGGGGGTTCTCTGGGGCCAACGTCCTGACTTTC. The full variable domain, completed using reference TRBV15 and TRBJ2-6, is DAMVIQNPRYQVTQFGKPVTLSCSQTLNHNVMYWYQQKSSQAPKLLFHYYDKDFNNEADTPDNFQSRRPNTSFCFLDIRSPGLGDTAMYLCATKDRGFSGANVLTFGAGSRLTVL.